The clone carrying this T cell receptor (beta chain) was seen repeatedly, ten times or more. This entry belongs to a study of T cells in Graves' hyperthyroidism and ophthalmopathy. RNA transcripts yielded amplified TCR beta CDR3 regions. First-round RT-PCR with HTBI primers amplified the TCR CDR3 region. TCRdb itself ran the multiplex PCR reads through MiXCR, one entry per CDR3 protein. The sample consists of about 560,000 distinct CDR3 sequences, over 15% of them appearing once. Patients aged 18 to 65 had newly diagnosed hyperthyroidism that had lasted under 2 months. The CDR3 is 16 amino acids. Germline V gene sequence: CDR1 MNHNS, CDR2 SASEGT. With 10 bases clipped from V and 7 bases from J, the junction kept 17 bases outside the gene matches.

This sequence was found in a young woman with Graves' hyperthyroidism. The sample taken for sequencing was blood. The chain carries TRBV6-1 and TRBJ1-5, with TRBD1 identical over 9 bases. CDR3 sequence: CATQRKPGQGNQPQHF. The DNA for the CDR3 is TGTGCCACCCAAAGAAAACCGGGACAGGGTAACCAGCCCCAGCATTTT.